The 20 T cell receptor beta chains given below trace back to one sample, sequenced in a study of blood T cell repertoires in COVID-19. TCRdb's table, derived via immunoSEQ multiplex PCR, lists solely in-frame clones and lacks some. The table records about 81,000 clones, 80% to 90% of them present only once. The sample was PBMCs or T cells enriched from blood (not recorded which). The receptors derive from a woman aged 50 to 60 with acute COVID-19.

The chain has TRBV18 and TRBJ2-1; TRBD1 aligns across 7 bases. The J segment lost 2 bases and the V segment lost 4 bases, leaving 5 bases of the junction unmatched. The CDR3 totals 15 residues. Germline assignment: CDR1 KGHSH and CDR2 LQKENI. The CDR3 DNA sequence: TGTGCCAGCTCACAACAACAGGGGACCTACAATGAGCAGTTCTTC. Encoded protein: CASSQQQGTYNEQFF.

This clone showed up just once. The gene calls are TRBV24-1 and TRBJ2-5, with D possibly being TRBD1 (6 bases). Germline V gives CDR1 KGHDR, CDR2 SFDVKD. Trimming left V 4 bases short and J 8 bases short, with 10 bases between. The CDR3 is 12 amino acids. CDR3 sequence: CATSEQGLTQYF. CDR3 sequence (DNA): TGTGCCACCAGTGAACAGGGTCTAACCCAGTACTTC.

The rearrangement uses TRBV7-2 and TRBJ2-1, with 7 bases matching TRBD2. The ends lost 3 bases at V and 7 bases at J; junction bases unmatched: 9. Per the germline V gene, CDR1 is SGHTA and CDR2 is FQGNSA. The CDR3 has 15 amino acids. The CDR3 loop reads CASSLVGGRLNEQFF. CDR3 DNA sequence: TGTGCCAGCAGCTTGGTCGGGGGGAGACTTAATGAGCAGTTCTTC.

V usage is TRBV30 and J usage is TRBJ1-4; D unresolved. CDR3 length equals 14 residues. Germline V gene lookup returns CDR1 GTSNPN and CDR2 SVGIG (reference sequence). V was clipped by 4 bases and J by 1 base, with 10 bases between them. The CDR3 DNA sequence: TGTGCCTGGAAAGTAGCGGGAACTAATGAAAAACTGTTTTTT. Its translation: CAWKVAGTNEKLFF. Filled out from reference TRBV30 and TRBJ1-4, the complete variable domain reads SQTIHQWPATLVQPVGSPLSLECTVEGTSNPNLYWYRQAAGRGLQLLFYSVGIGQISSEVPQNLSASRPQDRQFILSSKKLLLSDSGFYLCAWKVAGTNEKLFFGSGTQLSVL.

This clone showed up just a few times. V usage is TRBV12-3 or TRBV12-4 and J usage is TRBJ1-2, with D perhaps matching TRBD1 (5 bases). Trimming took 5 bases from V and 6 from J, leaving 13 bases between them. This CDR3 has 13 residues. The CDR3 region has the DNA TGTGCCAGCAGTAGCGGGGCAGGGAATGGCTACACCTTC. Its protein product is CASSSGAGNGYTF.

This rearrangement joins TRBV11-3 to TRBJ1-1; maybe TRBD1 (5 bases). The CDR3 runs to 13 residues. Per germline, CDR1 SGHNT and CDR2 YENEEA. Trimming pared 3 bases from V and 1 base from J, leaving 6 bases between. The CDR3 nucleotides are TGTGCCAGCAGCTTCGGACAGAACACTGAAGCTTTCTTT. Translated: CASSFGQNTEAFF. Looking up the rest from reference TRBV11-3 and TRBJ1-1 gives the full variable domain: EAGVVQSPRYKIIEKKQPVAFWCNPISGHNTLYWYLQNLGQGPELLIRYENEEAVDDSQLPKDRFSAERLKGVDSTLKIQPAELGDSAVYLCASSFGQNTEAFFGQGTRLTVV.

The V call is TRBV19, the J call TRBJ1-1; the match to TRBD1 covers 8 bases. Germline V gene sequence: CDR1 LNHDA, CDR2 SQIVND (reference sequence). This CDR3 has 15 residues. J was trimmed by 0 bases and V by 6 bases; bases with no gene match: 6. DNA of the CDR3: TGTGCCAGTAGCTGGACAGGGAACTTGAACACTGAAGCTTTCTTT. Translating it yields CASSWTGNLNTEAFF.

The chain uses TRBV18 and TRBJ2-1; D possibly corresponds to TRBD1 (5 bases). The CDR3 loop spans 15 amino acids. V lost 3 bases to trimming and J lost 4 bases, with 13 bases between them. CDR1 and CDR2 (germline): KGHSH, LQKENI. The CDR3 sequence is CASSPDRLGYNEQFF. The CDR3 DNA sequence: TGTGCCAGCTCACCCGACAGATTGGGTTACAATGAGCAGTTCTTC.

The CDR3 sequence is CASSSPAGATTNEKLFF. The DNA of the CDR3 is TGCGCCAGCAGCTCCCCGGCAGGGGCAACAACTAATGAAAAACTGTTTTTT. The chain combines TRBV5-1 with TRBJ1-4; weak D call: TRBD1 (6 bases). Germline lookup yields CDR1 SGHRS and CDR2 YFSETQ. There are 17 residues in the CDR3. V lost 3 bases and J lost 0, with 15 bases in between.

The chain carries TRBV19 and TRBJ1-4; D not resolved. CDR3 length equals 14 residues. Trimming took off 5 bases at V and 7 bases at J, with 14 bases between the two ends. Looked up from germline, CDR1 is LNHDA and CDR2 is SQIVND (reference sequence). The CDR3 bases are TGTGCCAGTAGTGTTACGGGAATCGGTGAAAAACTGTTTTTT. This codes for CASSVTGIGEKLFF.

This chain's CDR3 is CASSEMAGTEAFF. CDR3 sequence (DNA): TGTGCCAGCAGTGAAATGGCGGGCACTGAAGCTTTCTTT. The chain couples TRBV2 to TRBJ1-1; D is ambiguous. The CDR3 has 13 amino acids. The V end was cut by 2 bases, the J end by 4 bases, with 8 bases between. Germline-derived CDR1 and CDR2 are SNHLY and FYNNEI.

The CDR3: CASSSGQGLIDTEAFF. The CDR3 DNA is TGCGCCAGCAGCTCGGGACAGGGACTGATTGACACTGAAGCTTTCTTT. The chain employs TRBV5-1 and TRBJ1-1; 9 nucleotides agree with TRBD1. The junction had 9 bases not matched to a gene; V was cut back by 3 bases and J by 3 bases. Looked up from germline, CDR1 is SGHRS and CDR2 is YFSETQ. The CDR3 extends over 16 amino acids.

The chain recombines TRBV7-3 with TRBJ2-2; 8 positions agree with TRBD2. Germline V gives CDR1 SGHTA, CDR2 FQGTGA. V lost 0 bases to trimming and J lost 5 bases; unmatched junction nucleotides: 5. The CDR3 contains 16 residues. CDR3 nucleotides: TGTGCCAGCAGCTTAACCCGGGAGGGCGCGACCGGGGAGCTGTTTTTT. This codes for CASSLTREGATGELFF.

The chain has TRBV12-5 and TRBJ1-1; 7 bases align to TRBD1. V was pared by 6 bases and J by 1 base, with 5 bases of the junction left unmatched. CDR1 and CDR2 (germline): LGHNT, FRNRAP. This CDR3 has 14 residues. For the CDR3, the DNA is TGTGCTAGTGGGGCCGGGACAGCGAACACTGAAGCTTTCTTT. Translating gives CASGAGTANTEAFF.

This rearrangement joins TRBV5-1 to TRBJ1-1; TRBD1 matches 8 bases. Germline-derived CDR1 and CDR2 are SGHRS and YFSETQ. The CDR3 spans 17 residues. Losses at the gene ends were 0 bases for V and 0 bases for J; bases not matched to a gene: 7. The CDR3 nucleotides are TGCGCCAGCAGCTTGGGGCCAGGGGGCACCATGAACACTGAAGCTTTCTTT. This codes for CASSLGPGGTMNTEAFF.

The chain recombines TRBV2 with TRBJ2-7; 9 bases map to TRBD1. The CDR3 extends over 14 amino acids. Germline V gives CDR1 SNHLY, CDR2 FYNNEI. The trim removed 2 bases at V and 9 bases at J, leaving 8 bases unmatched. The CDR3 protein is CASSEPGQGFGQYF. The CDR3, as DNA: TGTGCCAGCAGTGAACCGGGACAGGGTTTTGGGCAGTACTTC.

The rearrangement joins TRBV12-3 or TRBV12-4 to TRBJ1-2; D uncertain. The CDR3 runs to 11 residues. The V gene lost 0 bases and the J gene lost 10 bases, with 6 bases spanning the gap. CDR3 DNA: TGTGCCAGCAGTTTAGCTGGCCACTACACCTTC. As protein: CASSLAGHYTF.

The J gene is TRBJ1-1, the V gene TRBV11-2; TRBD1 is a possible D gene (5 bases). Germline V CDR1 and CDR2: SGHAT, FQNNGV. Trimming removed 4 bases from V and 1 base from J, with 13 bases in between. The CDR3 extends over 15 amino acids. This CDR3 is CASSSYPTENTEAFF. CDR3 bases: TGTGCCAGCAGCTCCTACCCGACAGAGAACACTGAAGCTTTCTTT.

V and J are TRBV4-2 and TRBJ1-4; 8 nucleotides align to TRBD1. Germline V gene lookup returns CDR1 LGHNA and CDR2 YNFKEQ. The J segment lost 8 bases and the V segment lost 0 bases, leaving 8 bases of the junction unmatched. This CDR3 comprises 16 residues. DNA of the CDR3: TGTGCCAGCAGCCAAGAAGGGCAGGGGGCTTGGGAAAAACTGTTTTTT. It yields the protein CASSQEGQGAWEKLFF.

This chain joins TRBV3-1 (or the pseudogene TRBV3-2) and TRBJ2-2; possibly TRBD2 for D (6 bases). V shed 3 bases and J shed 1 base, with 12 bases lying between them. The germline CDR1 and CDR2 sequences are LGHDT and YNNKEL (reference sequence). This CDR3 has 16 residues. The chain's CDR3 is CASSHLWRENTGELFF. CDR3 coding DNA: TGTGCCAGCAGCCACTTATGGAGGGAGAACACCGGGGAGCTGTTTTTT.